The next 9 T cell receptor beta chains were all read from a single sample in a study of T cells after yellow fever vaccination. TCRdb fed the 5' RACE reads into MiXCR, producing one record per CDR3 protein. Here the sample spans just under 600,000 distinct CDR3 sequences, around an eighth being singletons. This material consisted of PBMCs, taken on the day of the yellow fever booster vaccination. These receptors were obtained from a man younger than 45 who received the YFV17D yellow fever vaccine.

This clonotype was observed a handful of times. The chain has TRBV7-9 and TRBJ1-3; D remains ambiguous. The V gene lost 1 base and the J gene lost 14 bases, with 6 bases spanning the gap. CDR3 size: 10 residues. Per germline, CDR1 SEHNR and CDR2 FQNEAQ (reference sequence). In nucleotides, the CDR3 is TGTGCCAGCAGCTTAGAGGGCGTATATTTT. As protein: CASSLEGVYF. Based on the CDR3 plus reference TRBV7-9 and TRBJ1-3, the full variable domain is DTGVSQNPRHKITKRGQNVTFRCDPISEHNRLYWYRQTLGQGPEFLTYFQNEAQLEKSRLLSDRFSAERPKGSFSTLEIQRTEQGDSAMYLCASSLEGVYFGEGSWLTVV.

This clonotype was observed many times. The chain has TRBV19 and TRBJ1-1; TRBD1 is a possible D gene (5 bases). CDR1 and CDR2 from the germline V gene are LNHDA and SQIVND (reference sequence). Trimming removed 0 bases at V and 2 bases at J, with 10 bases between. CDR3 length: 15 residues. The CDR3 region is CASSIDSGGNTEAFF. The CDR3 DNA reads TGTGCCAGTAGTATAGATTCCGGGGGAAACACTGAAGCTTTCTTT.

The rearrangement joins TRBV6-1 to TRBJ2-7; D call uncertain. The ends were cut back, 4 bases at V and 6 bases at J, with 10 bases in the middle. Germline V lookup: CDR1 MNHNS, CDR2 SASEGT. The CDR3 covers 12 residues. The CDR3 here is CASSGGIREQYF. The CDR3 bases are TGTGCCAGCAGTGGGGGAATCCGCGAGCAGTACTTC.

This chain connects TRBV6-2 or TRBV6-3 to TRBJ2-7, with no clear D. Germline V lookup: CDR1 MNHEY, CDR2 SVGEGT. This CDR3 comprises 14 residues. Trimming took 4 bases from V and 6 from J, leaving 16 bases between them. DNA for the CDR3: TGTGCCAGCAGTTTGGTCCGGACCCCAGGCGAGCAGTACTTC. The encoded protein is CASSLVRTPGEQYF.

This chain links TRBV29-1 with TRBJ2-1; TRBD2 matches at 7 bases. After removal of 4 bases from V and 4 bases from J, the junction contained 4 bases not matched to a gene. The CDR3 consists of 13 residues. The V gene's germline CDR1 is SQVTM and CDR2 ANQGSEA. The CDR3 protein is CSVVASGYNEQFF. CDR3 bases: TGCAGCGTTGTGGCTAGCGGTTACAATGAGCAGTTCTTC.

A few counts support this clonotype. The J gene is TRBJ1-1, the V gene TRBV3-1; D is possibly TRBD1 (6 bases). This CDR3 is 15 amino acids long. V was cut by 1 base and J by 3 bases, with 12 bases left in between. The germline CDR1 and CDR2 sequences are LGHDT and YNNKEL (reference sequence). The CDR3 sequence is CASSQAGARYTEAFF. DNA for the CDR3: TGTGCCAGCAGCCAAGCGGGGGCGCGTTACACTGAAGCTTTCTTT.

This clonotype was counted a few times. The chain recombines TRBV28 with TRBJ1-3; TRBD1 matches 8 bases. V shed 6 bases, J shed 3 bases, and the junction held 13 bases outside the gene matches. The CDR3 sequence is 17 residues long. Looked up from germline, CDR1 is MDHEN and CDR2 is SYDVKM. The CDR3 coding sequence is TGTGCCAGCAGCCGTGCTGGACAGGGACTTTTTGGAAACACCATATATTTT. Translating it yields CASSRAGQGLFGNTIYF.

This rearrangement joins TRBV28 to TRBJ1-6; D is ambiguous. Germline-derived CDR1 and CDR2 are MDHEN and SYDVKM. The V end lost 6 bases, the J end lost 9 bases, and 15 bases lay between the germline ends. The CDR3 sequence is 14 residues long. The CDR3 DNA sequence: TGTGCCAGCAGGCCGCAAAGGGCGACTTCACCCCTCCACTTT. Encoded protein: CASRPQRATSPLHF.

This clonotype came up a few times. The V gene is TRBV9, the J gene TRBJ2-7; 7 bases match TRBD2. Germline-derived CDR1 and CDR2 are SGDLS and YYNGEE. The CDR3 extends over 13 amino acids. J was trimmed by 5 bases and V by 3 bases; bases with no gene match: 5. The DNA for the CDR3 is TGTGCCAGCAGCGGGGGTGCGGGGGACGAGCAGTACTTC. Amino acids: CASSGGAGDEQYF.